Listed here are 11 T cell receptor beta chains from one sample, sequenced in a study of blood T cells in healthy people across ages. The second PCR ran roughly 6 to 11 cycles with a sample-barcoded 5' primer and J-beta primers. Via MiXCR, TCRdb re-called the 5' RACE reads, giving one row per CDR3 protein. This table has approximately 760,000 distinct CDR3 sequences, 25% appearing once. These same records also appear under a second study, on T cells of mothers and their children.

Sequenced: blood. Source of these receptors: a boy aged 10-17 years in good health.

In its sample, this clonotype was seen a few times. This chain connects TRBV10-3 to TRBJ2-7, with D possibly being TRBD1 or TRBD2 (5 bases each). The germline V gene has CDR1 ENHRY and CDR2 SYGVKD. The CDR3 extends over 14 amino acids. Trimming removed 2 bases at V and 0 bases at J, with 8 bases between. CDR3 amino acids: CAISEAGSSYEQYF. The CDR3 nucleotides read TGTGCCATCAGTGAGGCAGGGAGCTCCTACGAGCAGTACTTC.

This clonotype was picked up a small number of times. The rearrangement uses TRBV12-3 or TRBV12-4 and TRBJ2-7; TRBD1 matches at 8 bases. The CDR3 is 13 residues long. V lost 6 bases, J lost 5 bases, and 6 bases stayed unmatched. The CDR3 DNA sequence: TGTGCCAGCAGGATCGGACAGGGCAACGAGCAGTACTTC. Protein: CASRIGQGNEQYF.

This clonotype was detected a few times. A junction end diverges from the germline sequence, so it may reflect a read error. V is TRBV9 and J is TRBJ2-7, with a possible D match to TRBD2 (6 bases). Per germline, CDR1 SGDLS and CDR2 YYNGEE. The CDR3 consists of 13 residues. CDR3 bases: TGTGCCAGCAGCCCGGGAAGGGAACGGGAGCCGTACTTC. It yields the protein CASSPGREREPYF.

A word on this clonotype: One junction end does not reproduce the germline sequence, and a read error may be involved. The chain joins TRBV12-3 or TRBV12-4 to TRBJ2-5; D ambiguous. The end of the DNA is better explained by TRBJ2-1, so the J call may be wrong. The CDR3 covers 13 residues. The CDR3 sequence: CASSFVLYNGQFF. CDR3 coding DNA: TGTGCCAGCAGTTTCGTTCTCTACAATGGGCAGTTCTTC.

This clonotype was recorded a few times. The chain couples TRBV6-5 to TRBJ2-5, with TRBD2 matching over 10 bases. TRBJ2-1 matches the DNA end more closely, so the J call is doubtful. This CDR3 is 14 amino acids long. Germline V gives CDR1 MNHEY, CDR2 SVGAGI. The CDR3 DNA sequence: TGTGCCAGCAGTCCTCCTAGCGGGGGAGATGAGCAGTTCTTC. Amino acid sequence: CASSPPSGGDEQFF.

The table lists this clonotype with many counts. The V and J genes are TRBV9 and TRBJ2-5; D might be TRBD1 or TRBD2, each matching 5 bases. V was pared by 4 bases and J by 5 bases, with 18 bases between. This CDR3 comprises 15 residues. Germline V gives CDR1 SGDLS, CDR2 YYNGEE. CDR3 sequence reads: CASSPRGRESETQYF. CDR3 nucleotide sequence: TGTGCCAGCAGCCCGAGGGGCAGGGAATCTGAGACCCAGTACTTC.

The chain links TRBV14 to TRBJ2-5, with D tentatively TRBD1 (5 bases). The J call is uncertain, as TRBJ2-1 better fits the DNA end. The CDR3 spans 13 residues. Germline CDR1 reads SGHDN; CDR2 reads FVKESK. CDR3 in amino acids: CASSPQVGLEQFF. DNA of the CDR3: TGTGCCAGCAGCCCACAGGTAGGGCTTGAGCAGTTCTTC.

The chain carries TRBV20-1 and TRBJ1-3; possible D gene TRBD1, 6 bases. Between the trimmed V and J ends, which lost 1 base and 0 bases, there was a span of 13 bases. Germline values: CDR1 DFQATT, CDR2 SNEGSKA (reference sequence). The CDR3 runs 16 residues. The DNA for the CDR3 is TGCAGTGCTAGAGCCCGACAGGTTAGCTCTGGAAACACCATATATTTT. Its translation is CSARARQVSSGNTIYF.

This clonotype was seen a handful of times. The chain uses TRBV6-5 and TRBJ2-5; 10 bases fit TRBD1. The DNA matches TRBJ2-1 better at its end, which makes the J call doubtful. The CDR3 sequence is 14 residues long. The germline V gene has CDR1 MNHEY and CDR2 SVGAGI. The CDR3 region is CASSYGTGEHEQFF. CDR3 DNA sequence: TGTGCCAGCAGTTACGGGACAGGGGAACACGAGCAGTTCTTC.

J is TRBJ1-6 and V is TRBV27; D is unresolved. Per germline, CDR1 MNHEY and CDR2 SMNVEV (reference sequence). This CDR3 comprises 12 residues. Between the trimmed V and J ends, which lost 4 bases and 6 bases, there was a span of 4 bases. CDR3 sequence reads: CASSSPNSPLHF. In nucleotides, the CDR3 is TGTGCCAGCAGTTCACCTAATTCACCCCTCCACTTT.

This clonotype was recorded only once. The rearrangement uses TRBV7-2 and TRBJ2-5, with 8 bases that match TRBD2. The DNA end is more similar to TRBJ2-7, so the J call may be wrong. This CDR3 region has 16 residues. Germline CDR1 is SGHTA and CDR2 is FQGNSA. CDR3 in amino acids: CASSLVGGGKGYEQYF. Written as DNA, the CDR3 is TGTGCCAGCAGCTTAGTTGGCGGGGGGAAGGGGTACGAGCAGTACTTC.